This entry describes one T cell receptor beta chain. The CDR3 totals 17 residues. The germline gives CDR1 SGHRS, CDR2 YFSETQ. J was trimmed by 5 bases and V by 4 bases; bases with no gene match: 7. The data originate from a study of shared clonotypes between healthy human individuals. Unsorted samples, those not sorted, used approximately 88 million PBMCs for genomic DNA. Per the study methods: Because ImmunoSEQ provided only junction sequences with no quality scores, the filtering differed. The data were produced by immunoSEQ multiplex PCR, yet TCRdb's version contains in-frame clones alone and is incomplete. Clone size and the V and J calls come from that table; the DNA yielded D and trimming. Of hundreds of thousands of clones listed, around 79% are singletons.

Sequenced sample: PBMCs. The sequence derives from a woman aged 40 to 50 in good health. Some clones in this sample may be carry-over from other donors' samples. The chain employs TRBV5-1 and TRBJ2-3; 16 bases agree with TRBD2. CDR3 region: CASSPGTSGRAIDTQYF. Written as DNA, the CDR3 is TGCGCCAGCAGCCCTGGGACTAGCGGGAGGGCAATAGATACGCAGTATTTT.